This paragraph reports one T cell receptor beta chain. The antigen is not known. One end of the junction does not line up with germline, which may come from a read error. Assay: immunoSEQ multiplex PCR; the TCRdb copy retains only in-frame clones and omits some. The sample lists about 150,000 clones, 80% to 90% occurring once. This sample was taken from a study of T cell responses to AZD1222 COVID-19 vaccine. Study results and limitations: A reported finding is that nearly half of spike-specific TCRs target unmutated variant regions. There were vaccine-associated CD4 TCRs across spike, dominant at 160-218 and 743-854. Samples come after the peak T cell response, not at day 14.

Timing groups of about 4 and about 12 weeks for second doses were pooled. The CDR3 has 14 residues. Germline V CDR1 and CDR2: MNHNS, SASEGT. The source of this sequence is an adult who received the AZD1222 COVID-19 vaccine. The chain carries TRBV6-1 and TRBJ2-7; D could derive from TRBD1 or TRBD2 (5 bases each). The sequencing used peripheral blood, collected 28 days after the second AZD1222 dose. This CDR3 is CASREGTATYEQYF. The DNA of the CDR3 is TGTGCCAGCAGGGAAGGGACCGCCACCTACGAGCAGTACTTC.